The following is a T cell receptor (beta chain) sequence with its context. The antigen is not known. This sample is drawn from a study of beta chain features in type 1 diabetes. Study-wide results and limits: Type 1 diabetes patients had fewer VDJ junction insertions and more deletions. Possible PCR preference for shorter templates applied equally to patients and controls. Among patients, naive, central memory and Treg TCRB repertoires appeared more similar than among healthy donors.

Every single donor gave one heparinised blood draw, and these averaged about 116 mL. This CDR3 comprises 14 residues. Germline V lookup: CDR1 SGHNT, CDR2 YYREEE (reference sequence). The V gene lost 0 bases and the J gene lost 5 bases, with 10 bases spanning the gap. Reverse transcription of all isolated RNA meant that expressed TCRB transcripts were sequenced. Clones were sequenced by immunoSEQ multiplex PCR, and TCRdb holds only the in-frame ones, with some missing. The data hold hundreds of thousands of clones, with 15% to 17% observed a single time. The sequencing sample was made of naive CD4+ T cells from blood. The origin of this receptor is a man aged 18 to 35 in good health. The V call is TRBV5-4, the J call TRBJ2-3, with D unresolved. This CDR3 is CASSLERKGDTQYF. The CDR3, as DNA: TGTGCCAGCAGCTTGGAAAGAAAAGGAGATACGCAGTATTTT.